The 16 T cell receptor beta chains presented below share a single source sample, sequenced in a study of T cell changes during pregnancy in multiple sclerosis (dated 2019 in TCRdb). Library prep was done by the immunoSEQ multiplex PCR assay. TCRdb took this table from immuneACCESS and kept in-frame rearrangements with V and J called. Such tables lack part of the clones; where checked against another copy, unresolved V genes explain under half of the gap, and the rest is unexplained. In this sample the table shows 38,000 or so clones, 85% to 95% of which occur a single time. Over 0.95% of the sample comes from the top ten. The specimen was peripheral blood, collected before pregnancy. These receptors all stem from a female donor with multiple sclerosis, enrolled in a pregnancy study.

This chain uses TRBV18 with TRBJ2-2; 7 nucleotides align to TRBD1. V lost 4 bases to trimming and J lost 5 bases; unmatched junction nucleotides: 7. Germline loops: CDR1 KGHSH, CDR2 LQKENI. CDR3 length equals 15 residues. Here the CDR3 reads CASSRGQALTGELFF. In nucleotides, the CDR3 is TGTGCCAGCTCACGAGGACAGGCCCTAACCGGGGAGCTGTTTTTT.

This chain connects TRBV5-1 to TRBJ2-7; 7 bases map to TRBD1. Germline V lookup: CDR1 SGHRS, CDR2 YFSETQ. J was trimmed by 0 bases and V by 2 bases; bases with no gene match: 8. This CDR3 has 16 amino acids. The CDR3 coding sequence is TGCGCCAGCAGCTTATCCGGGACAGAGTTCTCCTACGAGCAGTACTTC. Encoded protein: CASSLSGTEFSYEQYF.

In this sample, this clone turned up once. The chain couples TRBV21-1 to TRBJ2-2; the table calls TRBD1, which could not be checked here. TRBV21-1 is recorded as a pseudogene. This CDR3 region has 14 residues. CDR3 region: CASSKGASTGELFF. In nucleotides, the CDR3 is TGTGCCAGCAGCAAAGGGGCAAGCACCGGGGAGCTGTTTTTT.

The rearrangement joins TRBV19 to TRBJ2-3; 8 bases fit TRBD1. CDR3 length equals 14 residues. Trimming removed 6 bases from V and 2 bases from J; junction bases left unmatched: 4. Germline CDR1 is LNHDA and CDR2 is SQIVND (reference sequence). This CDR3 reads CASRPGQVTDTQYF. Written as DNA, the CDR3 is TGTGCCAGTAGACCGGGACAGGTCACAGATACGCAGTATTTT.

The rearrangement links TRBV28 to TRBJ2-7, with TRBD1 as a possible D gene (5 bases). V was shortened by 5 bases and J by 4 bases, with 15 bases between the two germline ends. Germline CDR1 is MDHEN and CDR2 is SYDVKM. The CDR3 is made up of 14 amino acids. For the CDR3, the DNA is TGTGCCAGCAGTCCCGCCGAGACAGTTTACGAGCAGTACTTC. Translation: CASSPAETVYEQYF.

This chain uses TRBV30 with TRBJ2-2; 9 nucleotides align to TRBD2. V lost 1 base to trimming and J lost 7 bases; unmatched junction nucleotides: 4. The CDR3 has 14 residues. CDR1 is GTSNPN and CDR2 is SVGIG in the germline V gene (reference sequence). The CDR3: CAWSGGRAFGELFF. The DNA for the CDR3 is TGTGCCTGGAGTGGCGGGAGGGCCTTCGGGGAGCTGTTTTTT. Full variable domain (rest looked up from reference TRBV30 and TRBJ2-2): SQTIHQWPATLVQPVGSPLSLECTVEGTSNPNLYWYRQAAGRGLQLLFYSVGIGQISSEVPQNLSASRPQDRQFILSSKKLLLSDSGFYLCAWSGGRAFGELFFGEGSRLTVL.

The chain employs TRBV28 and TRBJ1-5, with 12 positions matching TRBD1. The V segment lost 5 bases and the J segment 1 base; nucleotides outside the gene matches: 6. CDR3 length: 17 residues. Germline lookup yields CDR1 MDHEN and CDR2 SYDVKM. The CDR3 here is CASSLPGTGGSNQPQHF. CDR3 nucleotide sequence: TGTGCCAGCAGTCTGCCCGGGACAGGGGGCAGCAATCAGCCCCAGCATTTT.

This chain uses TRBV28 with TRBJ2-5, with 7 bases matching TRBD1. Germline CDR1 and CDR2: MDHEN and SYDVKM. The CDR3 consists of 14 residues. The V segment lost 3 bases and the J segment 2 bases; nucleotides outside the gene matches: 3. This CDR3 is CASSFDRVQETQYF. Here the CDR3 DNA reads TGTGCCAGCAGTTTTGACAGGGTTCAAGAGACCCAGTACTTC.

The chain couples TRBV28 to TRBJ1-1; 7 nucleotides align to TRBD1. Germline V gene lookup returns CDR1 MDHEN and CDR2 SYDVKM. Trimming took 2 bases from V and 3 from J; bases not matched to a gene: 6. The CDR3 is 15 amino acids. CDR3 coding DNA: TGTGCCAGCAGTTTACCCGACAGGGTTGACACTGAAGCTTTCTTT. This translates into CASSLPDRVDTEAFF.

This clone was detected only once. This sequence joins TRBV11-2 and TRBJ2-1; 10 bases fit TRBD1. With 3 bases clipped from V and 10 bases from J, the junction kept 6 bases outside the gene matches. The CDR3 length is 14 residues. Germline lookup yields CDR1 SGHAT and CDR2 FQNNGV. CDR3 in amino acids: CASSFGTGAGEQFF. CDR3 nucleotide sequence: TGTGCCAGCAGCTTCGGGACAGGGGCTGGCGAGCAGTTCTTC.

The V and J genes are TRBV6-5 and TRBJ1-4, with 8 bases identical to TRBD1. Germline values: CDR1 MNHEY, CDR2 SVGAGI. The CDR3 extends over 15 amino acids. With V trimmed by 6 bases and J by 8 bases, 11 bases remained unmatched. The DNA for the CDR3 is TGTGCCAGCAGGCACAGGGACAGGCGAGAGGAAAAACTGTTTTTT. Encoded protein: CASRHRDRREEKLFF.

The chain is built from TRBV7-9 and TRBJ2-1, with TRBD2 matching over 9 bases. This CDR3 spans 15 amino acids. Germline V gene sequence: CDR1 SEHNR, CDR2 FQNEAQ (reference sequence). J lost 7 bases, V lost 4 bases, and 8 bases had no gene match. The CDR3 protein is CASSSISGRINEQFF. Written as DNA, the CDR3 is TGTGCCAGCAGCTCCATTAGCGGGAGAATTAATGAGCAGTTCTTC.

The rearrangement links TRBV29-1 to TRBJ2-1; TRBD1 is a possible D gene (6 bases). The CDR3 has 16 residues. With 4 bases removed from V and 4 bases from J, the gap between germline ends came to 20 bases. Germline V gives CDR1 SQVTM, CDR2 ANQGSEA. The CDR3 loop reads CSVVKQPGQQYNEQFF. The CDR3 DNA reads TGCAGCGTTGTGAAACAACCCGGACAGCAGTACAATGAGCAGTTCTTC.

This chain uses TRBV6-6 with TRBJ2-1; perhaps TRBD1 as D (6 bases). In germline, CDR1 is MNHNY, CDR2 SVGAGI (reference sequence). The CDR3 is 12 amino acids. The V and J ends lost 5 bases and 9 bases respectively, with 11 bases between them. This CDR3 is CASSQTGSEQFF. DNA of the CDR3: TGTGCCAGCAGTCAAACAGGGAGTGAGCAGTTCTTC.

The genes are TRBV5-1 and TRBJ2-7; 9 bases agree with TRBD1. Germline trimming cut 4 bases from V and 5 bases from J; bases unmatched to any gene: 10. This CDR3 contains 15 residues. From germline, CDR1 is SGHRS and CDR2 YFSETQ. The CDR3 sequence is CASSPGTGSLHEQYF. DNA for the CDR3: TGCGCCAGCAGCCCCGGGACAGGGAGCCTCCACGAGCAGTACTTC. The variable domain in full, with the rest retrieved from reference TRBV5-1 and TRBJ2-7, is KAGVTQTPRYLIKTRGQQVTLSCSPISGHRSVSWYQQTPGQGLQFLFEYFSETQRNKGNFPGRFSGRQFSNSRSEMNVSTLELGDSALYLCASSPGTGSLHEQYFGPGTRLTVT.

This chain links TRBV18 with TRBJ2-3, with 11 bases identical to TRBD2. V lost 2 bases and J lost 4; bases outside the gene matches: 17. The CDR3 totals 20 residues. CDR1 KGHSH and CDR2 LQKENI come from the germline V gene. The CDR3 DNA reads TGTGCCAGCTCACCAATGCCTAGCGGGAGGACCCGCCTCTTCTCAGATACGCAGTATTTT. Protein product: CASSPMPSGRTRLFSDTQYF.